A single sample gave rise to the 5 T cell receptor beta chains below, sequenced in a study of blood T cell repertoires in COVID-19. Produced via immunoSEQ multiplex PCR; TCRdb's table is partial and in-frame only. Here the sample spans about 47,000 clones, around 84% being singletons. Sample: peripheral blood. These receptors were collected from a man in his fifties with acute or convalescent COVID-19.

This clone appeared once. This chain joins TRBV6-6 and TRBJ2-4; 9 nucleotides match TRBD1. The germline gives CDR1 MNHNY, CDR2 SVGAGI (reference sequence). The V and J ends lost 6 bases and 1 base, in that order; junction bases with no gene match: 7. This CDR3 is 16 amino acids long. The CDR3 sequence: CASSRDRDGAKNIQYF. The CDR3 bases are TGTGCCAGCAGCAGGGACAGGGACGGCGCCAAAAACATTCAGTACTTC.

V gene TRBV4-2 combines with J gene TRBJ1-6; D is unclear. The germline V and J ends were trimmed by 0 bases and 6 bases, with 9 bases remaining between them. The CDR3 extends over 15 amino acids. Germline CDR1 reads LGHNA; CDR2 reads YNFKEQ. The CDR3 nucleotides are TGTGCCAGCAGCCAAGACAACAGAGTTAATTCACCCCTCCACTTT. The encoded protein is CASSQDNRVNSPLHF.

The chain uses TRBV11-2 and TRBJ1-2; D is perhaps TRBD1 (6 bases). Germline CDR1 reads SGHAT; CDR2 reads FQNNGV. The CDR3 sequence is 13 residues long. The V gene lost 5 bases and the J gene lost 6 bases, with 13 bases spanning the gap. CDR3 nucleotides: TGTGCCAGCAGCCCCCGGACAGAAAATGGCTACACCTTC. Translating gives CASSPRTENGYTF.

The rearrangement joins TRBV7-8 to TRBJ2-7; 9 bases map to TRBD2. CDR3 size: 15 residues. CDR1 is SGHVS, CDR2 FQNEAQ, per germline. J lost 5 bases, V lost 0 bases, and 5 bases had no gene match. CDR3 region: CASSLAAGGNDEQYF. The CDR3 DNA is TGTGCCAGCAGCTTAGCAGCGGGAGGAAATGACGAGCAGTACTTC.

This chain links TRBV5-1 with TRBJ1-1; 11 bases line up with TRBD1. Unmatched junction bases numbered 5, after V lost 5 bases and J lost 8 bases. The CDR3 covers 13 residues. The germline V gene encodes CDR1 SGHRS and CDR2 YFSETQ. The CDR3 loop reads CASRTRTGGEAFF. The CDR3 DNA follows: TGCGCCAGCAGAACACGGACAGGGGGCGAAGCTTTCTTT.